The 15 T cell receptor beta chains reported below all come from one sample, sequenced in a study of CD8 T cells in Susac syndrome. cDNA came from approximately 0.5 to 1 ug RNA primed by random hexamers. MiXCR was run by TCRdb on the immunoSEQ multiplex PCR reads, yielding one entry per CDR3 protein. In the table there are about 180,000 distinct CDR3 sequences, approximately 96% of which are singletons. Material: CD4+ T cells from PBMCs. The receptors shown here come from a human donor with multiple sclerosis.

This clonotype was seen more than once but under ten times. The CDR3 reads CASSEYTEAFF. The CDR3 DNA sequence: TGTGCCAGCAGTGAGTACACTGAAGCTTTCTTT. The rearrangement joins TRBV2 to TRBJ1-1; no firm D call. From germline, CDR1 is SNHLY and CDR2 FYNNEI. Trimming took 3 bases from V and 3 from J, leaving 2 bases between them. CDR3 length equals 11 residues.

The chain carries TRBV29-1 and TRBJ1-1; TRBD1 matches at 7 bases. Unmatched junction bases numbered 5, after V lost 7 bases and J lost 3 bases. This CDR3 has 12 amino acids. Germline V CDR1 and CDR2: SQVTM, ANQGSEA. This CDR3 reads CSARQGYTEAFF. DNA of the CDR3: TGCAGCGCCCGACAGGGCTACACTGAAGCTTTCTTT. Looking up the rest from reference TRBV29-1 and TRBJ1-1 gives the full variable domain: SAVISQKPSRDICQRGTSLTIQCQVDSQVTMMFWYRQQPGQSLTLIATANQGSEATYESGFVIDKFPISRPNLTFSTLTVSNMSPEDSSIYLCSARQGYTEAFFGQGTRLTVV.

The V call is TRBV9, the J call TRBJ1-6, with 7 bases identical to TRBD1. The length of the CDR3 is 14 residues. The ends lost 0 bases at V and 10 bases at J; junction bases unmatched: 4. Germline loops: CDR1 SGDLS, CDR2 YYNGEE. CDR3 sequence reads: CASSVGQGLSPLHF. DNA for the CDR3: TGTGCCAGCAGCGTAGGACAGGGATTGTCACCCCTCCACTTT.

This chain connects TRBV24-1 to TRBJ1-1; 8 positions agree with TRBD1. Germline CDR1 is KGHDR and CDR2 is SFDVKD. The V segment lost 3 bases and the J segment 6 bases; nucleotides outside the gene matches: 8. There are 15 residues in the CDR3. The CDR3 DNA is TGTGCCACCAGTGATCCCAGGGGGCCAAGTTCTGAAGCTTTCTTT. Its protein is CATSDPRGPSSEAFF.

This chain joins TRBV20-1 and TRBJ2-7; D is tentatively TRBD1 or TRBD2 (6 bases each). Trimming cost V 3 bases and J 0 bases, with 9 bases left between them. Germline assignment: CDR1 DFQATT and CDR2 SNEGSKA (reference sequence). This CDR3 comprises 13 residues. The CDR3 coding sequence is TGCAGTGCTAGGCGGGACAACTCCTACGAGCAGTACTTC. It specifies CSARRDNSYEQYF.

The chain carries TRBV12-3 or TRBV12-4 and TRBJ1-5; D is perhaps TRBD1 (6 bases). The CDR3 is made up of 16 amino acids. The V and J ends lost 1 base and 4 bases respectively, with 14 bases between them. CDR3 region: CASSLGQAMLNQPQHF. The CDR3 DNA reads as TGTGCCAGCAGTTTAGGACAGGCAATGCTTAATCAGCCCCAGCATTTT.

Turning to this clonotype: It is unclear where the CDR3 begins or ends on the DNA, so no DNA is shown, and the CDR3 is as TCRdb lists it. The J gene is TRBJ2-7, the V gene TRBV6-2 or TRBV6-3; the table assigns TRBD1, which was not confirmed against the DNA. The CDR3 has 16 amino acids, counting both end residues. Per germline, CDR1 MNHEY and CDR2 SVGEGT. This CDR3 is CASSTSRDRSSYEQYF.

The genes are TRBV15 and TRBJ2-1; D might be TRBD1 (5 bases). Trimming shortened V by 3 bases and J by 9 bases, and 12 bases separated the two germline ends. Germline CDR1 LNHNV, CDR2 YYDKDF (reference sequence). CDR3 length: 13 amino acids. CDR3 residues: CATSSQGLGEQFF. The CDR3 nucleotides are TGTGCCACCAGCAGTCAGGGTTTGGGTGAGCAGTTCTTC.

V gene TRBV28 combines with J gene TRBJ2-3, with 8 bases matching TRBD1. The CDR3 has 14 amino acids. CDR1 MDHEN and CDR2 SYDVKM come from the germline V gene. Trimming cost V 5 bases and J 1 base; bases outside gene matches: 2. The CDR3 region is CASSPGGRTDTQYF. The CDR3 DNA reads as TGTGCCAGCAGTCCAGGGGGCCGCACAGATACGCAGTATTTT.

The genes are TRBV6-5 and TRBJ1-1, with D perhaps TRBD1 (5 bases). The CDR3 totals 13 residues. Looked up from germline, CDR1 is MNHEY and CDR2 is SVGAGI. Trimming removed 5 bases at V and 1 base at J, with 8 bases between. CDR3 in amino acids: CASSNGQNTEAFF. As DNA, the CDR3 is TGTGCCAGCAGTAATGGACAGAACACTGAAGCTTTCTTT.

The V call is TRBV20-1, the J call TRBJ1-4; the D is unclear. This CDR3 has 13 residues. V lost 6 bases to trimming and J lost 2 bases, with 10 bases between them. CDR1 and CDR2 from the germline V gene are DFQATT and SNEGSKA (reference sequence). The CDR3 reads CSAPQITNEKLFF. CDR3 coding DNA: TGCAGTGCGCCACAGATCACTAATGAAAAACTGTTTTTT.

The chain's CDR3 is CASTLSGRGSGANVLTF. CDR3 coding DNA: TGTGCCAGCACCCTCTCAGGCAGGGGATCTGGGGCCAACGTCCTGACTTTC. V is TRBV6-1 and J is TRBJ2-6, with D possibly being TRBD1 (6 bases). The CDR3 has 17 residues. Germline CDR1 is MNHNS and CDR2 is SASEGT. Trimming removed 7 bases from V and 1 base from J, with 17 bases in between.

The chain uses TRBV28 and TRBJ2-3, with D uncertain. The CDR3 is made up of 12 amino acids. The V end was cut by 3 bases, the J end by 3 bases, with 4 bases between. Germline lookup yields CDR1 MDHEN and CDR2 SYDVKM. The CDR3 region has the DNA TGTGCCAGCAGTTTTCTAACAGATACGCAGTATTTT. It encodes CASSFLTDTQYF.

The genes are TRBV20-1 and TRBJ2-3, with TRBD1 matching over 7 bases. The CDR3 is made up of 15 amino acids. Germline V gene sequence: CDR1 DFQATT, CDR2 SNEGSKA (reference sequence). After removal of 6 bases from V and 1 base from J, the junction contained 10 bases not matched to a gene. In nucleotides, the CDR3 is TGCAGTGCGACCAAGACAGGGTTAGGCACAGATACGCAGTATTTT. Translating it yields CSATKTGLGTDTQYF.

V gene TRBV29-1 combines with J gene TRBJ1-2; 8 nucleotides align to TRBD1. This CDR3 has 11 amino acids. CDR1 and CDR2 (germline): SQVTM, ANQGSEA. Unmatched junction bases numbered 6, after V lost 7 bases and J lost 8 bases. The CDR3 DNA reads TGCAGCGCCGGACAGGGAGGCGGCTACACCTTC. Protein: CSAGQGGGYTF.